These 31 T cell receptor beta chains were sequenced from one sample in a study of cytomegalovirus exposure and HLA in healthy donors. The PCR employed 60 Vbeta primers together with 13 Jbeta primers. Some clones are missing from TCRdb's copy, which holds only in-frame ones; the method was immunoSEQ multiplex PCR. The sample carries some 99,000 clones, 77% recorded once. Sample: PBMCs. The origin of the receptors is a female donor in good health and CMV-seronegative.

This chain uses TRBV29-1 with TRBJ2-3; 11 bases match TRBD2. This CDR3 contains 16 residues. Per the germline V gene, CDR1 is SQVTM and CDR2 is ANQGSEA. Losses at the gene ends were 3 bases for V and 2 bases for J; bases not matched to a gene: 7. CDR3 in amino acids: CSVEGLTSGDTDTQYF. The CDR3 DNA reads TGCAGCGTTGAGGGGTTGACTAGCGGGGACACAGATACGCAGTATTTT.

The chain couples TRBV2 to TRBJ2-1; D remains ambiguous. The CDR3 sequence is 11 residues long. V dropped 7 bases and J dropped 7 bases, with 8 bases sitting between them. Germline CDR1 and CDR2: SNHLY and FYNNEI. CDR3 amino acids: CASIERNEQFF. The CDR3 DNA reads TGTGCCAGCATTGAGAGGAATGAGCAGTTCTTC.

The chain couples TRBV7-9 to TRBJ1-4; the match to TRBD1 covers 8 bases. This CDR3 has 15 residues. Looked up from germline, CDR1 is SEHNR and CDR2 is FQNEAQ (reference sequence). The J segment lost 5 bases and the V segment lost 5 bases, leaving 7 bases of the junction unmatched. The CDR3 is CASSTRTGMNEKLFF. As DNA, the CDR3 is TGTGCCAGCAGCACCAGGACAGGGATGAATGAAAAACTGTTTTTT.

The rearrangement links TRBV9 to TRBJ1-2; perhaps TRBD1 as D (6 bases). V dropped 4 bases and J dropped 8 bases, with 15 bases sitting between them. The CDR3 consists of 13 residues. CDR1 and CDR2 from the germline V gene are SGDLS and YYNGEE. CDR3 residues: CASSPRGGWGYTF. CDR3 DNA sequence: TGTGCCAGCAGCCCTAGGGGGGGATGGGGCTACACCTTC.

V gene TRBV28 combines with J gene TRBJ1-3; TRBD1 might be the D (6 bases). With 5 bases removed from V and 0 bases from J, the gap between germline ends came to 14 bases. This CDR3 spans 16 amino acids. In germline, CDR1 is MDHEN, CDR2 SYDVKM. The CDR3 DNA sequence: TGTGCCAGCAGTCCGCCCGGGGGGGCCTCTGGAAACACCATATATTTT. This translates into CASSPPGGASGNTIYF.

V usage is TRBV2 and J usage is TRBJ2-7; no definite D call. Between the trimmed V and J ends, which lost 5 bases and 4 bases, there was a span of 6 bases. The CDR3 length is 11 residues. Germline-derived CDR1 and CDR2 are SNHLY and FYNNEI. CDR3 protein: CASSPLYEQYF. CDR3 sequence (DNA): TGTGCCAGCAGTCCCCTTTACGAGCAGTACTTC.

The V call is TRBV4-2, the J call TRBJ2-7; 10 nucleotides agree with TRBD2. V was clipped by 0 bases and J by 7 bases; unmatched bases: 12. Germline V gene data show CDR1 as LGHNA and CDR2 as YNFKEQ. The CDR3 has 17 residues. The CDR3 sequence: CASSQDPMLAGEGEQYF. CDR3 nucleotide sequence: TGTGCCAGCAGCCAAGATCCTATGCTAGCGGGAGAAGGAGAGCAGTACTTC.

This clone came up a few times. The V gene is TRBV11-2, the J gene TRBJ1-3, with unresolved D. Germline V gene sequence: CDR1 SGHAT, CDR2 FQNNGV. The V gene lost 3 bases and the J gene lost 4 bases, with 16 bases spanning the gap. The CDR3 length is 16 residues. CDR3 amino acids: CASSFSEVSRGNTIYF. Written as DNA, the CDR3 is TGTGCCAGCAGCTTTTCCGAGGTCTCACGGGGAAACACCATATATTTT. Full variable domain (remainder filled in from reference TRBV11-2 and TRBJ1-3): EAGVAQSPRYKIIEKRQSVAFWCNPISGHATLYWYQQILGQGPKLLIQFQNNGVVDDSQLPKDRFSAERLKGVDSTLKIQPAKLEDSAVYLCASSFSEVSRGNTIYFGEGSWLTVV.

V gene TRBV10-2 combines with J gene TRBJ1-2; 7 bases are shared with TRBD1. With V trimmed by 6 bases and J by 4 bases, 8 bases remained unmatched. There are 14 residues in the CDR3. Germline CDR1 is WSHSY and CDR2 is SAAADI. CDR3: CASSPTTGTYGYTF. The CDR3 DNA follows: TGCGCCAGCAGCCCGACGACAGGGACCTATGGCTACACCTTC.

The chain recombines TRBV4-3 with TRBJ2-1; 9 nucleotides agree with TRBD2. Germline V lookup: CDR1 LGHNA, CDR2 YSLEER. The CDR3 extends over 14 amino acids. V gave up 0 bases and J gave up 11 bases; unmatched junction bases: 5. The CDR3 spells CASSQDSSGGKQFF. Here the CDR3 DNA reads TGCGCCAGCAGCCAAGATTCAAGCGGGGGGAAGCAGTTCTTC.

This rearrangement joins TRBV13 to TRBJ1-1; the match to TRBD1 covers 12 bases. The J segment lost 2 bases and the V segment lost 2 bases, leaving 9 bases of the junction unmatched. Germline values: CDR1 PRHDT, CDR2 FYEKMQ (reference sequence). CDR3 length: 18 residues. The CDR3 spells CASSLTAGTGGANTEAFF. The CDR3 DNA sequence: TGTGCCAGCAGCTTAACCGCCGGGACAGGGGGCGCTAACACTGAAGCTTTCTTT.

The CDR3 is CASSTNGYEQYF. The CDR3 DNA is TGTGCCAGCAGCACTAACGGCTACGAGCAGTACTTC. The chain couples TRBV9 to TRBJ2-7; no firm D call. Trimming pared 4 bases from V and 3 bases from J, leaving 8 bases between. Germline assignment: CDR1 SGDLS and CDR2 YYNGEE. The CDR3 is 12 residues long.

This chain connects TRBV11-2 to TRBJ1-4; possible D gene TRBD1, 5 bases. The V and J ends lost 0 bases and 7 bases respectively, with 9 bases between them. Per germline, CDR1 SGHAT and CDR2 FQNNGV. This CDR3 is built from 14 residues. CDR3 in DNA: TGTGCCAGCAGCTTAGACAGGGTTAGTGAAAAACTGTTTTTT. Protein product: CASSLDRVSEKLFF.

The chain has TRBV29-1 and TRBJ2-2, with D tentatively TRBD2 (5 bases). Germline V CDR1 and CDR2: SQVTM, ANQGSEA. V was clipped by 5 bases and J by 1 base, with 23 bases between them. This CDR3 has 18 residues. CDR3 sequence reads: CSVSMRSGSVGNTGELFF. The DNA of the CDR3 is TGCAGCGTTTCCATGAGGTCGGGGAGTGTCGGGAACACCGGGGAGCTGTTTTTT.

The chain uses TRBV9 and TRBJ2-3; 13 nucleotides match TRBD2. J gave up 0 bases and V 0 bases, and 4 bases lay outside the gene matches. Germline CDR1 is SGDLS and CDR2 is YYNGEE. CDR3 length: 18 amino acids. The CDR3 DNA is TGTGCCAGCAGCGTAGAGGGGACTAGCGGGACTAGCACAGATACGCAGTATTTT. Translating gives CASSVEGTSGTSTDTQYF.

V and J are TRBV5-5 and TRBJ2-1, with a possible D match to TRBD2 (5 bases). CDR3 length: 15 residues. The germline V and J ends were trimmed by 4 bases and 10 bases, with 21 bases remaining between them. From germline, CDR1 is SGHKS and CDR2 YYEKEE (reference sequence). The CDR3 is CASSPLVGPREEQFF. In DNA form, the CDR3 reads TGTGCCAGCAGCCCCTTGGTCGGCCCCCGGGAAGAGCAGTTCTTC.

This chain uses TRBV6-1 with TRBJ2-7; D gene uncertain. Trimming pared 2 bases from V and 3 bases from J, leaving 11 bases between. Germline V gene sequence: CDR1 MNHNS, CDR2 SASEGT. The length of the CDR3 is 14 residues. CDR3 bases: TGTGCCAGCAGTGAATCCCTTCCCGGCTACGAGCAGTACTTC. Translating gives CASSESLPGYEQYF.

The V call is TRBV5-6, the J call TRBJ1-2; D is unclear. CDR1 and CDR2 from the germline V gene are SGHDT and YYEEEE. This CDR3 contains 15 residues. V was clipped by 4 bases and J by 1 base, with 14 bases between them. The CDR3 DNA follows: TGTGCCAGCAGCGCTGCGAGGGCTTTTAACTATGGCTACACCTTC. It translates to CASSAARAFNYGYTF.

The chain carries TRBV19 and TRBJ1-5; 9 bases align to TRBD1. The CDR3 runs to 14 residues. V was pared by 5 bases and J by 5 bases, with 4 bases of the junction left unmatched. Looked up from germline, CDR1 is LNHDA and CDR2 is SQIVND (reference sequence). The CDR3 sequence is CASSSRTGDQPQHF. CDR3 sequence (DNA): TGTGCCAGTAGTTCCAGGACAGGGGATCAGCCCCAGCATTTT.

The V call is TRBV7-2, the J call TRBJ1-3; D gene unclear. The germline V and J ends were trimmed by 1 base and 2 bases, with 6 bases remaining between them. CDR1 SGHTA and CDR2 FQGNSA come from the germline V gene. This CDR3 contains 14 residues. CDR3 in amino acids: CASSLVNTGNTIYF. CDR3 sequence (DNA): TGTGCCAGCAGCTTAGTAAACACTGGAAACACCATATATTTT.

This rearrangement joins TRBV5-4 to TRBJ2-7; 7 bases line up with TRBD1. The length of the CDR3 is 14 residues. Germline values: CDR1 SGHNT, CDR2 YYREEE (reference sequence). J lost 3 bases, V lost 0 bases, and 3 bases had no gene match. CDR3 sequence (DNA): TGTGCCAGCAGCTTGGGACAGGGTTTCTACGAGCAGTACTTC. It yields the protein CASSLGQGFYEQYF. Full variable domain (remainder filled in from reference TRBV5-4 and TRBJ2-7): ETGVTQSPTHLIKTRGQQVTLRCSSQSGHNTVSWYQQALGQGPQFIFQYYREEENGRGNFPPRFSGLQFPNYSSELNVNALELDDSALYLCASSLGQGFYEQYFGPGTRLTVT.

In its sample, this clone was seen a few times. This rearrangement joins TRBV4-2 to TRBJ1-1; D may be TRBD1 (5 bases). CDR1 and CDR2 (germline): LGHNA, YNFKEQ. The V and J ends lost 3 bases and 5 bases respectively, with 16 bases between them. The CDR3 length is 15 residues. The CDR3 DNA is TGTGCCAGCAGCCAGCCCCTCTCGGGGGGGACTGAAGCTTTCTTT. Translating it yields CASSQPLSGGTEAFF.

J is TRBJ2-5 and V is TRBV15, with a tentative D call TRBD2 (5 bases). From germline, CDR1 is LNHNV and CDR2 YYDKDF (reference sequence). This CDR3 spans 15 amino acids. V lost 3 bases to trimming and J lost 5 bases, with 16 bases between them. The CDR3 coding sequence is TGTGCCACCAGCAGTCTCCAAGGGCCGGGGGAGACCCAGTACTTC. It specifies CATSSLQGPGETQYF.

This rearrangement joins TRBV4-1 to TRBJ1-3; D not certain. This CDR3 contains 17 residues. V was trimmed by 0 bases and J by 0 bases, leaving 12 bases between them. The germline gives CDR1 MGHRA, CDR2 YSYEKL. Here the CDR3 reads CASSQEGMGVSGNTIYF. CDR3 in DNA: TGCGCCAGCAGCCAAGAAGGAATGGGAGTCTCTGGAAACACCATATATTTT.

The chain recombines TRBV18 with TRBJ2-2; 7 bases agree with TRBD1. The CDR3 has 17 amino acids. With 2 bases clipped from V and 0 bases from J, the junction kept 6 bases outside the gene matches. From germline, CDR1 is KGHSH and CDR2 LQKENI. CDR3 loop: CASSPEDRSTNTGELFF. In nucleotides, the CDR3 is TGTGCCAGCTCACCAGAGGACAGGAGTACGAACACCGGGGAGCTGTTTTTT.

CDR3 protein: CASSVAGSLHEQFF. The CDR3 coding sequence is TGTGCCAGCAGCGTAGCTGGTAGCCTCCATGAGCAGTTCTTC. This sequence joins TRBV9 and TRBJ2-1; D is ambiguous. Germline values: CDR1 SGDLS, CDR2 YYNGEE. CDR3 length equals 14 residues. Trimming removed 0 bases at V and 8 bases at J, with 12 bases between.

J is TRBJ2-7 and V is TRBV5-6; 14 nucleotides align to TRBD2. The DNA end lines up better with TRBJ2-5; the J call may be wrong. CDR1 and CDR2 from the germline V gene are SGHDT and YYEEEE. This CDR3 has 15 residues. The CDR3 loop is CASSPHGLAGGTQYF. The DNA for the CDR3 is TGTGCCAGCAGCCCGCACGGACTAGCGGGAGGGACCCAGTACTTC.

The chain combines TRBV4-3 with TRBJ1-4, with D unclear. The CDR3 totals 14 residues. V dropped 0 bases and J dropped 5 bases, with 7 bases sitting between them. Germline V CDR1 and CDR2: LGHNA, YSLEER. The CDR3 DNA reads as TGCGCCAGCAGCCAAGATCGGAGAAATGAAAAACTGTTTTTT. Translated: CASSQDRRNEKLFF.

The chain has TRBV5-4 and TRBJ2-5; TRBD2 matches at 12 bases. Germline V gene data show CDR1 as SGHNT and CDR2 as YYREEE (reference sequence). V lost 4 bases and J lost 3; bases outside the gene matches: 7. There are 16 residues in the CDR3. The CDR3, as DNA: TGTGCCAGCAGCCCTGGACTAGCGGGGTCAAAAGAGACCCAGTACTTC. The encoded protein is CASSPGLAGSKETQYF.

The CDR3 bases are TGTGCCAGCAGTTTAGAGTCAGGTTCCTACGAGCAGTACTTC. Translating it yields CASSLESGSYEQYF. The chain links TRBV27 to TRBJ2-7; D uncertain. CDR3 length: 14 residues. V gave up 2 bases and J gave up 1 base, with 9 bases separating them. CDR1 is MNHEY, CDR2 SMNVEV, per germline (reference sequence).

V and J are TRBV11-3 and TRBJ2-3; D may be TRBD2 (5 bases). The V and J ends lost 1 base and 0 bases respectively, with 5 bases between them. The CDR3 covers 14 residues. The germline CDR1 and CDR2 sequences are SGHNT and YENEEA. Written as DNA, the CDR3 is TGTGCCAGCAGCTTAGGCGGGAGCACAGATACGCAGTATTTT. It yields the protein CASSLGGSTDTQYF.